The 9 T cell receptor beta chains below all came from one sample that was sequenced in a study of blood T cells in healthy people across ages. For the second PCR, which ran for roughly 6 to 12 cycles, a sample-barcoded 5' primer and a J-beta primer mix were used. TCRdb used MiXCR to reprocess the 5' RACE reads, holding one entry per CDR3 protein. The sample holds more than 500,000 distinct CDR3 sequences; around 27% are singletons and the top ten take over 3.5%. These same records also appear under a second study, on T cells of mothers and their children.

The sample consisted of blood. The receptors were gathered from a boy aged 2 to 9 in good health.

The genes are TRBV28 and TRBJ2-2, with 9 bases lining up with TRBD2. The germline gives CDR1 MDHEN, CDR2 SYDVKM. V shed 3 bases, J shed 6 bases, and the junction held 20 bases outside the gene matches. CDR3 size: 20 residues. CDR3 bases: TGTGCCAGCAGTTTTTCCCCGGCCCTAGCGGGAATGGGGACCGCCGGGGAGCTGTTTTTT. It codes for CASSFSPALAGMGTAGELFF.

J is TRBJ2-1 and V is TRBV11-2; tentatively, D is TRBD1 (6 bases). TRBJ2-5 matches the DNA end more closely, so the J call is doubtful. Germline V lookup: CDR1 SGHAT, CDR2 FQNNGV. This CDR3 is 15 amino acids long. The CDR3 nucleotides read TGTGCCAGCAGCTTAGGGCAGGGGCAGGGAGAGACCCAGTACTTC. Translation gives CASSLGQGQGETQYF.

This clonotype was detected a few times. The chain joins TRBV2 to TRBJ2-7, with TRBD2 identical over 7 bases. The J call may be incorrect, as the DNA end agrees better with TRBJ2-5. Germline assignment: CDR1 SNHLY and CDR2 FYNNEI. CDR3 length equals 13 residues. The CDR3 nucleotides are TGTGCCAGTAGGGCGGGGGAGGAGAAGACCCAGTACTTC. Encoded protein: CASRAGEEKTQYF.

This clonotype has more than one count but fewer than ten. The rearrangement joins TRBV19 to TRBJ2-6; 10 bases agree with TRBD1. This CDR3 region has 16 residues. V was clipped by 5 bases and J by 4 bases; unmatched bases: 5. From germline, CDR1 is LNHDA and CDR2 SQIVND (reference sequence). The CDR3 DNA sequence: TGTGCCAGTAGTGCAGGACAGGGGGACGGGGCCAACGTCCTGACTTTC. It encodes CASSAGQGDGANVLTF.

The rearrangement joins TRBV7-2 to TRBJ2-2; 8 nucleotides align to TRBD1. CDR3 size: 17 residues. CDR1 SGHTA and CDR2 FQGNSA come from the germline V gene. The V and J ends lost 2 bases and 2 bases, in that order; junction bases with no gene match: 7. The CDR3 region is CASSLPRGQGNTGELFF. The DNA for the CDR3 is TGTGCCAGCAGCTTACCCCGAGGACAGGGTAACACCGGGGAGCTGTTTTTT.

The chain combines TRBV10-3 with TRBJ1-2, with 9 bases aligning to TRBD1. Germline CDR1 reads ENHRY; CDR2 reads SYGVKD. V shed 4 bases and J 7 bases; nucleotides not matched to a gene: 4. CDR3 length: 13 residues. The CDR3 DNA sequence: TGTGCCATCAGTGGGACAGGGGAATCTGGCTACACCTTC. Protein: CAISGTGESGYTF.

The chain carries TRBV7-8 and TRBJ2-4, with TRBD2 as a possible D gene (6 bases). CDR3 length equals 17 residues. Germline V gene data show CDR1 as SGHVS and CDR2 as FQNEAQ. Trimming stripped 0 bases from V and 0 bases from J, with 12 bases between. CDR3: CASSLAGGALAKNIQYF. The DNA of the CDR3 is TGTGCCAGCAGCTTAGCGGGCGGGGCGCTAGCCAAAAACATTCAGTACTTC.

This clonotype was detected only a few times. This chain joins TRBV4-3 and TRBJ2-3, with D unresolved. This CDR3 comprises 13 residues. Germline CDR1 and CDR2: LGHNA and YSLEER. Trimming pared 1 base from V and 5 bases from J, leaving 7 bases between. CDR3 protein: CASSQALGDTQYF. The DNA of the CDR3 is TGCGCCAGCAGCCAAGCCCTAGGAGATACGCAGTATTTT.

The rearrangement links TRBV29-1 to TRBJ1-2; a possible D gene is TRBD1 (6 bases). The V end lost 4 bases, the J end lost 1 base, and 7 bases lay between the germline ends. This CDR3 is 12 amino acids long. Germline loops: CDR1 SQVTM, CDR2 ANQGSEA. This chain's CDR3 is CSVADSNYGYTF. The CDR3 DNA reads TGCAGCGTTGCGGACAGTAACTATGGCTACACCTTC.